These 27 T cell receptor beta chains share one sample of origin, sequenced in a study of OX40 agonist ivuxolimab in advanced cancers. Libraries were made using the immunoSEQ multiplex PCR assay. The table comes from immuneACCESS by way of TCRdb, which keeps in-frame sequences with V and J called. Part of the clones is missing from these tables; in studies checked, under half for an unresolved V gene and the rest for unknown reasons. A total of roughly 93,000 clones appear in this sample, about 84% of them only once. The ten top clones hold 5.8% of the sample. The source material was CD4+ or CD8+ T cells sorted from blood, sampled in a trial of the OX40 agonist ivuxolimab. These TCRs come from an adult with an advanced solid tumor such as melanoma, head and neck, liver or kidney cancer.

The J gene is TRBJ2-7, the V gene TRBV7-2, with D unclear. Germline CDR1 SGHTA, CDR2 FQGNSA. This CDR3 comprises 14 residues. The germline V and J ends were trimmed by 5 bases and 1 base, with 12 bases remaining between them. The CDR3 DNA sequence: TGTGCCAGCAGCCCCTACATGGGATCCTACGAGCAGTACTTC. It specifies CASSPYMGSYEQYF.

This clone was seen just once. This sequence joins TRBV14 and TRBJ2-1; D is uncertain. Germline lookup yields CDR1 SGHDN and CDR2 FVKESK. V was trimmed by 0 bases and J by 2 bases, leaving 8 bases between them. CDR3 length: 15 residues. This CDR3 reads CASSQDSGPYNEQFF. CDR3 nucleotides: TGTGCCAGCAGCCAAGATTCCGGGCCCTACAATGAGCAGTTCTTC.

This clone came up once. V is TRBV5-6 and J is TRBJ1-2; D remains ambiguous. Germline assignment: CDR1 SGHDT and CDR2 YYEEEE. With 3 bases removed from V and 3 bases from J, the gap between germline ends came to 12 bases. The CDR3 has 14 residues. CDR3 DNA sequence: TGTGCCAGCAGCTCAACACCCGGAGACTATGGCTACACCTTC. Protein product: CASSSTPGDYGYTF.

V is TRBV19 and J is TRBJ2-1; 9 positions agree with TRBD2. J gave up 6 bases and V 4 bases, and 7 bases lay outside the gene matches. Germline V lookup: CDR1 LNHDA, CDR2 SQIVND (reference sequence). The CDR3 totals 15 residues. CDR3 residues: CASSTTGGGGNEQFF. CDR3 DNA sequence: TGTGCCAGTAGTACGACTGGCGGGGGGGGCAATGAGCAGTTCTTC.

This clone appeared a few times. The chain joins TRBV30 to TRBJ1-5; maybe TRBD1 (6 bases). CDR1 is GTSNPN and CDR2 is SVGIG in the germline V gene (reference sequence). The CDR3 length is 17 residues. Between the trimmed V and J ends, which lost 2 bases and 1 base, there was a span of 18 bases. The CDR3 sequence is CAWSLSRGLESNQPQHF. For the CDR3, the DNA is TGTGCCTGGAGTTTATCCAGGGGCCTGGAAAGCAATCAGCCCCAGCATTTT.

This chain links TRBV7-2 with TRBJ2-5; D gene unclear. Germline CDR1 reads SGHTA; CDR2 reads FQGNSA. Trimming took off 1 base at V and 7 bases at J, with 10 bases between the two ends. The length of the CDR3 is 13 residues. CDR3 protein: CASSLVSSPTQYF. In DNA, the CDR3 is TGTGCCAGCAGCTTAGTTAGTTCCCCGACCCAGTACTTC.

This rearrangement joins TRBV6-1 to TRBJ2-7; D is undetermined. Trimming removed 2 bases from V and 4 bases from J, with 9 bases in between. CDR1 is MNHNS and CDR2 is SASEGT in the germline V gene. The CDR3 consists of 13 residues. CDR3 region: CASSENLSYEQYF. As DNA, the CDR3 is TGTGCCAGCAGTGAAAATTTGAGTTACGAGCAGTACTTC.

The V call is TRBV7-8, the J call TRBJ2-3; D is perhaps TRBD2 (5 bases). There are 15 residues in the CDR3. The V and J ends lost 5 bases and 1 base respectively, with 13 bases between them. The germline V gene encodes CDR1 SGHVS and CDR2 FQNEAQ. CDR3 protein: CASSPSSRGTDTQYF. In DNA, the CDR3 is TGTGCCAGCAGCCCCAGCTCGAGGGGCACAGATACGCAGTATTTT.

This chain links TRBV6-6 with TRBJ1-5; 9 bases are shared with TRBD1. CDR3 length: 15 amino acids. In germline, CDR1 is MNHNY, CDR2 SVGAGI (reference sequence). With V trimmed by 6 bases and J by 2 bases, 5 bases remained unmatched. CDR3 DNA: TGTGCCAGCAGCCGATGGGACAGGGGCAATCAGCCCCAGCATTTT. The encoded protein is CASSRWDRGNQPQHF.

CDR3 region: CASSPRPKYDEQFF. CDR3 nucleotides: TGTGCCAGCAGCCCACGACCCAAGTACGATGAGCAGTTCTTC. V gene TRBV7-2 combines with J gene TRBJ2-1; no definite D call. The CDR3 loop spans 14 amino acids. Germline CDR1 reads SGHTA; CDR2 reads FQGNSA. Trimming stripped 5 bases from V and 8 bases from J, with 16 bases between.

V and J are TRBV4-3 and TRBJ2-3; 8 nucleotides line up with TRBD2. Germline CDR1 LGHNA, CDR2 YSLEER. The V segment lost 2 bases and the J segment 1 base; nucleotides outside the gene matches: 2. This CDR3 has 15 amino acids. Written as DNA, the CDR3 is TGCGCCAGCAGCCAACGGGGGGGCGGCACAGATACGCAGTATTTT. The encoded protein is CASSQRGGGTDTQYF.

V gene TRBV18 combines with J gene TRBJ2-3; D not resolved. The CDR3 loop spans 12 amino acids. Germline V gene data show CDR1 as KGHSH and CDR2 as LQKENI. Trimming removed 3 bases at V and 4 bases at J, with 5 bases between. DNA of the CDR3: TGTGCCAGCTCACCGTCCCCAGATACGCAGTATTTT. Its translation is CASSPSPDTQYF. Variable domain in full (rest from reference TRBV18 and TRBJ2-3): NAGVMQNPRHLVRRRGQEARLRCSPMKGHSHVYWYRQLPEEGLKFMVYLQKENIIDESGMPKERFSAEFPKEGPSILRIQQVVRGDSAAYFCASSPSPDTQYFGPGTRLTVL.

The chain joins TRBV7-8 to TRBJ2-7; TRBD2 is a possible D gene (5 bases). Trimming cost V 4 bases and J 1 base, with 11 bases left between them. The CDR3 is made up of 14 amino acids. CDR1 and CDR2 from the germline V gene are SGHVS and FQNEAQ. The CDR3 sequence: CASSSLRGSYEQYF. CDR3 nucleotide sequence: TGTGCCAGCAGCTCCCTCCGGGGTTCCTACGAGCAGTACTTC.

The chain carries TRBV19 and TRBJ2-5; possibly TRBD1 for D (6 bases). Germline-derived CDR1 and CDR2 are LNHDA and SQIVND (reference sequence). The CDR3 consists of 14 residues. Trimming removed 2 bases from V and 5 bases from J, with 12 bases in between. The chain's CDR3 is CASSIRGGLETQYF. The CDR3 DNA follows: TGTGCCAGTAGTATACGTGGGGGCCTGGAGACCCAGTACTTC.

This clone was seen just once. The chain joins TRBV5-4 to TRBJ1-1; D not certain. In germline, CDR1 is SGHNT, CDR2 YYREEE (reference sequence). Trimming stripped 4 bases from V and 1 base from J, with 8 bases between. The CDR3 extends over 13 amino acids. The CDR3 protein is CASSREENTEAFF. For the CDR3, the DNA is TGTGCCAGCAGCAGGGAGGAGAACACTGAAGCTTTCTTT.

The chain combines TRBV19 with TRBJ2-3; D remains unclear. Germline V lookup: CDR1 LNHDA, CDR2 SQIVND (reference sequence). V dropped 1 base and J dropped 2 bases, with 4 bases sitting between them. The CDR3 spans 13 residues. CDR3 sequence (DNA): TGTGCCAGTAGTATAGTTCTCACAGATACGCAGTATTTT. It is translated as CASSIVLTDTQYF.

Of note for this clone: The same CDR3 can be traced to other DNA sequences in this sample. This chain uses TRBV9 with TRBJ1-6; 7 positions match TRBD1. Germline lookup yields CDR1 SGDLS and CDR2 YYNGEE. Trimming at V came to 0 bases and at J to 7 bases, leaving 1 base not matched to a gene. This CDR3 region has 14 residues. The CDR3 DNA is TGTGCCAGCAGCGTAGAAGGGGGCAATTCACCCCTCCACTTT. This sequence encodes CASSVEGGNSPLHF.

This clone occurred once. The chain joins TRBV5-1 to TRBJ2-3, with 7 bases matching TRBD1. The CDR3 sequence is 16 residues long. The germline V gene encodes CDR1 SGHRS and CDR2 YFSETQ. With V trimmed by 4 bases and J by 2 bases, 10 bases remained unmatched. For the CDR3, the DNA is TGCGCCAGCAGCCGGGGCGCAGGGGGAGTCACAGATACGCAGTATTTT. Its protein is CASSRGAGGVTDTQYF.

This chain uses TRBV7-9 with TRBJ2-2, with a tentative D call TRBD1 (5 bases). The CDR3 totals 14 residues. Germline-derived CDR1 and CDR2 are SEHNR and FQNEAQ (reference sequence). V lost 5 bases and J 5 bases, leaving 12 bases between the germline ends. CDR3: CASSPVRGTGELFF. CDR3 in DNA: TGTGCCAGCAGCCCCGTTAGGGGTACCGGGGAGCTGTTTTTT. The complete variable domain, with remaining parts taken from reference TRBV7-9 and TRBJ2-2, reads DTGVSQNPRHKITKRGQNVTFRCDPISEHNRLYWYRQTLGQGPEFLTYFQNEAQLEKSRLLSDRFSAERPKGSFSTLEIQRTEQGDSAMYLCASSPVRGTGELFFGEGSRLTVL.

The chain carries TRBV19 and TRBJ1-2; 11 bases are a match to TRBD1. The junction had 6 bases not matched to a gene; V was cut back by 5 bases and J by 7 bases. The CDR3 consists of 14 residues. Germline CDR1 and CDR2: LNHDA and SQIVND (reference sequence). The CDR3 region has the DNA TGTGCCAGTAGTCAAGGACAGGGGGCGTTTGGCTACACCTTC. Its translation: CASSQGQGAFGYTF.

This chain joins TRBV19 and TRBJ2-3; 13 positions match TRBD2. CDR3 length: 17 amino acids. Per the germline V gene, CDR1 is LNHDA and CDR2 is SQIVND (reference sequence). The V gene end was trimmed by 3 bases and the J gene end by 2 bases; junction bases not matched to a gene: 5. The CDR3 DNA reads as TGTGCCAGTAGTATTTGGACTAGCGGGAGAGTCACAGATACGCAGTATTTT. Its protein product is CASSIWTSGRVTDTQYF. The whole variable domain, remainder taken from reference TRBV19 and TRBJ2-3, is DGGITQSPKYLFRKEGQNVTLSCEQNLNHDAMYWYRQDPGQGLRLIYYSQIVNDFQKGDIAEGYSVSREKKESFPLTVTSAQKNPTAFYLCASSIWTSGRVTDTQYFGPGTRLTVL.

This rearrangement joins TRBV19 to TRBJ1-2, with TRBD1 as a possible D gene (6 bases). The V end lost 7 bases, the J end lost 7 bases, and 25 bases lay between the germline ends. Germline V gene lookup returns CDR1 LNHDA and CDR2 SQIVND (reference sequence). The CDR3 consists of 16 residues. The CDR3 bases are TGTGCCAGTAATCTGGGGGGCTTGATTGTAAATAGTGGCTACACCTTC. It translates to CASNLGGLIVNSGYTF.

This clone was counted a few times. V is TRBV18 and J is TRBJ2-7; 7 nucleotides align to TRBD1. The germline V gene has CDR1 KGHSH and CDR2 LQKENI. Trimming cost V 0 bases and J 9 bases; bases outside gene matches: 8. The CDR3 runs to 14 residues. CDR3 amino acids: CASSPPEGGGRQYF. The CDR3, as DNA: TGTGCCAGCTCACCACCAGAAGGGGGCGGCCGGCAGTACTTC. Combining the CDR3 with reference TRBV18 and TRBJ2-7 gives the whole variable domain NAGVMQNPRHLVRRRGQEARLRCSPMKGHSHVYWYRQLPEEGLKFMVYLQKENIIDESGMPKERFSAEFPKEGPSILRIQQVVRGDSAAYFCASSPPEGGGRQYFGPGTRLTVT.

The gene calls are TRBV19 and TRBJ2-5; D not resolved. Per the germline V gene, CDR1 is LNHDA and CDR2 is SQIVND (reference sequence). CDR3 length equals 14 residues. Trimming pared 5 bases from V and 2 bases from J, leaving 12 bases between. This chain's CDR3 is CASSRVQAQETQYF. As DNA, the CDR3 is TGTGCCAGTAGTCGGGTTCAGGCACAAGAGACCCAGTACTTC.

The chain couples TRBV5-1 to TRBJ2-2, with D unclear. V was cut by 0 bases and J by 4 bases, with 7 bases left in between. Germline V gene sequence: CDR1 SGHRS, CDR2 YFSETQ. The CDR3 loop spans 14 amino acids. The DNA of the CDR3 is TGCGCCAGCAGCTTGGACCATTTCACCGGGGAGCTGTTTTTT. Protein: CASSLDHFTGELFF.

V is TRBV12-5 and J is TRBJ2-7; D unresolved. The germline V and J ends were trimmed by 2 bases and 12 bases, with 8 bases remaining between them. Germline V CDR1 and CDR2: LGHNT, FRNRAP. The CDR3 spans 10 residues. CDR3 DNA: TGTGCTAGTGGTTTGAAGTGTTCGTACTTC. Its protein is CASGLKCSYF.

This sequence joins TRBV6-5 and TRBJ2-3; no reliable D call. The V end lost 4 bases, the J end lost 6 bases, and 14 bases lay between the germline ends. The CDR3 consists of 14 residues. CDR1 MNHEY and CDR2 SVGAGI come from the germline V gene. CDR3 sequence: CASSSSPLGDTQYF. The CDR3 DNA sequence: TGTGCCAGCAGTTCCTCCCCGTTAGGGGATACGCAGTATTTT.